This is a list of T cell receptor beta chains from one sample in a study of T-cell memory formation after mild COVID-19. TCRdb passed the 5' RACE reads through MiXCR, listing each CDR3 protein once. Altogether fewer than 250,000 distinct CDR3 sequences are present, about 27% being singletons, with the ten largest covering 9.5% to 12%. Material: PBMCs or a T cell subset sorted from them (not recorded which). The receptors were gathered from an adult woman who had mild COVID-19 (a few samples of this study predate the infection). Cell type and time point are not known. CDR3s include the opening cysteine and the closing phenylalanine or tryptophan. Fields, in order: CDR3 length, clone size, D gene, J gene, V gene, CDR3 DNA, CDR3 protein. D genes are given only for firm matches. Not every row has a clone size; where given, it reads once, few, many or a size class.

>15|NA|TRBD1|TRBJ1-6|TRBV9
TGTGCCAGCAGCCCCCGACAGGGGCCCGATTCACCCCTCCACTTT
CASSPRQGPDSPLHF
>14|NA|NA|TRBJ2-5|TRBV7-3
TGTGCCAGCAGCCCGAATCCGGGACCCGAGACCCAGTACTTC
CASSPNPGPETQYF
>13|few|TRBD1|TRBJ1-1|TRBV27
TGTGCCAGCAGGCAGGGGGCTGGAACTGAAGCTTTCTTT
CASRQGAGTEAFF
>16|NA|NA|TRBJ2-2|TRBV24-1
TGTGCCACCAGTGATTTTCGGCCCACGGACACCGGGGAGCTGTTTTTT
CATSDFRPTDTGELFF
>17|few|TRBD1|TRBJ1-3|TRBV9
TGTGCCAGCAGCCCCCGACAGGGAGGGCACTCTGGAAACACCATATATTTT
CASSPRQGGHSGNTIYF
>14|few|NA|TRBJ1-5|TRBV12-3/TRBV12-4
TGTGCCAGCAGTTTACGGGGGGATCATCAGCCCCAGCATTTT
CASSLRGDHQPQHF
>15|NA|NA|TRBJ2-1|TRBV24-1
TGTGCCACCAGGACGGGGCGGGCCTCCTACAATGAGCAGTTCTTC
CATRTGRASYNEQFF
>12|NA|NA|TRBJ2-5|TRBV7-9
TGTGCCCTACCAGGGGACCAAGAGACCCAGTACTTC
CALPGDQETQYF
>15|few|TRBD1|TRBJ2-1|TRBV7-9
TGTGCCAGCAGCCCAACCGAGGGACAGCGCAATGAGCAGTTCTTC
CASSPTEGQRNEQFF
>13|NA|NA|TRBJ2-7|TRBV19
TGTGCCAGTAGTATAGGGATCCACTACGAGCAGTACTTC
CASSIGIHYEQYF
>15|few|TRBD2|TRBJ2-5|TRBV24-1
TGTGCCACCAGTGATTTGACTAGCGGGGGTCAGACCCAGTACTTC
CATSDLTSGGQTQYF
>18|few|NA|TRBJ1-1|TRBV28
TGTGCCAGCAGTTTACTTCACGAGATCGGCAGCCCCAACACTGAAGCTTTCTTT
CASSLLHEIGSPNTEAFF
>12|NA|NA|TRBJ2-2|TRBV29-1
TGCAGCGTTGAAGTCCTGCCCGGGGAGCTGTTTTTT
CSVEVLPGELFF
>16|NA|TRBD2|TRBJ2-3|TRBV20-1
TGCAGTGCTAGAGCCCCCGGTCGGACTAGCGGGGATACGCAGTATTTT
CSARAPGRTSGDTQYF
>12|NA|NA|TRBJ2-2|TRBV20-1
TGCAGTGCTAGACAGGGAACCGGGGAGCTGTTTTTT
CSARQGTGELFF
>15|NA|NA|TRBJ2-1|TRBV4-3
TGCGCCAGCAGCCAAGATCACGGGTTTGGGAATGAGCAGTTCTTC
CASSQDHGFGNEQFF
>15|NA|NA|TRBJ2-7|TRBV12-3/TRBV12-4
TGTGCCAGCAGTTTAGGCAGGGCAGGGCCCTACGAGCAGTACTTC
CASSLGRAGPYEQYF
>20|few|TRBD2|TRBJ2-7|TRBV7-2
TGTGCCAGCAGCTTAGGGCGACTAGCGTGGGAAGGGTATTCTTCCTACGAGCAGTACTTC
CASSLGRLAWEGYSSYEQYF
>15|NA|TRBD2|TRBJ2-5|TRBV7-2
TGTGCCAGCAGCGGGAAGGGACTAGCGGGAGAGACCCAGTACTTC
CASSGKGLAGETQYF
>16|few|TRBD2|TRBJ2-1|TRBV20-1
TGCAGTGCCTCCGGACTAGCGGGGCTCTCCTACAATGAGCAGTTCTTC
CSASGLAGLSYNEQFF
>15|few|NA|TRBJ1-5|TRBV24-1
TGTGCCACCAGTGATTCACGGACAAGCAATCAGCCCCAGCATTTT
CATSDSRTSNQPQHF
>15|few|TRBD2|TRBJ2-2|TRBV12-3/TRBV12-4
TGTGCCAGCAGGCTAACTAGCGCAGTGACCGGGGAGCTGTTTTTT
CASRLTSAVTGELFF
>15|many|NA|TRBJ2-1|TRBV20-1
TGCAGTGCTAGACCCTCCGGACTACAATACAATGAGCAGTTCTTC
CSARPSGLQYNEQFF
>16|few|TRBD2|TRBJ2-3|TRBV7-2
TGTGCCAGCAGCTTAGTGGGCGGGGGGGCCACAGATACGCAGTATTTT
CASSLVGGGATDTQYF
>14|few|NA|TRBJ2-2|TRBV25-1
TGTGCCGCAAGGGGCGGGAAGGGCACCGGGGAGCTGTTTTTT
CAARGGKGTGELFF
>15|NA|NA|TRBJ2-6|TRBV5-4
TGTGCCAGCAGCTTTTTGGGGGCTGGGGCCAACGTCCTGACTTTC
CASSFLGAGANVLTF
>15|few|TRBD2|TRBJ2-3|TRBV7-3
TGTGCCAGCAGCTTACGCGGGAGGGGGACAGATACGCAGTATTTT
CASSLRGRGTDTQYF
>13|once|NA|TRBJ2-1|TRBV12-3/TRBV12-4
TGTGCCAGCAGCCCCGAGGATGCGAATGAGCAGTTCTTC
CASSPEDANEQFF
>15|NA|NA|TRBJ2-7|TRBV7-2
TGTGCCAGCAGCTTAGGGCAGGGGGGCAGCTACGAGCAGTACTTC
CASSLGQGGSYEQYF
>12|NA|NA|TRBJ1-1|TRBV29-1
TGCAGCGTTGAGCTAGGGAGGTCGGAGGCTTTCTTT
CSVELGRSEAFF
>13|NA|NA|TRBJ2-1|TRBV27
TGTGCCAGCAGTTACATGGACTACAATGAGCAGTTCTTC
CASSYMDYNEQFF
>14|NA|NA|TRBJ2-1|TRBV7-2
TGTGCCAGCAGCAACCGGGTTACCTACAATGAGCAGTTCTTC
CASSNRVTYNEQFF
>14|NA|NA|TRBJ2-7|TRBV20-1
TGCAGTGCTAGAGATCAGCACAGAACCTACGAGCAGTACTTC
CSARDQHRTYEQYF
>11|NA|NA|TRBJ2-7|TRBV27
TGTGCCAGCAGGGGAGCCGGCGAGCAGTACTTC
CASRGAGEQYF
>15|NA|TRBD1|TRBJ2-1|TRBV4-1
TGCGCCAGCACCCTGGAAAGACAGGGTGTCTATGAGCAGTTCTTC
CASTLERQGVYEQFF
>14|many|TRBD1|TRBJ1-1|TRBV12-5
TGTGCTAGTGCCGGGGACAGGGGGAACACTGAAGCTTTCTTT
CASAGDRGNTEAFF
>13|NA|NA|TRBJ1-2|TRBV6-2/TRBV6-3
TGTGCCAGCAGCCTCGGGACCAGCTATGGCTACACCTTC
CASSLGTSYGYTF
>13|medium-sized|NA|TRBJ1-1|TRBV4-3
TGCGCCAGCAGCCAACCCGGGGGTGCCGAAGCTTTCTTT
CASSQPGGAEAFF
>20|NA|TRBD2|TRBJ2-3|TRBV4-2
TGTGCCAGCAGCCAAGAGAATCCGGGACTAGCGGGAGGATACACAGATACGCAGTATTTT
CASSQENPGLAGGYTDTQYF